These 6 T cell receptor beta chains were all obtained from the same sample, sequenced in a study of beta chain features in type 1 diabetes. The study, taken as a whole, reports: Shorter TCRB CDR3s, moderately but significantly so, were found in Type 1 diabetes patients in all four CD4+ subsets.

These receptors' antigens are unknown. The isolated RNA, all of it, was reverse transcribed, so expressed TCRB transcripts were what got sequenced. Assay used: immunoSEQ multiplex PCR; TCRdb lists only in-frame clones, some missing. Altogether 300,000 to 350,000 clones are present, around 8.5% being singletons, with the ten largest covering about 1%. The sequenced sample was central memory CD4+ T cells from blood. These receptors were obtained from a man aged 30 to 39 with type 1 diabetes.

The table lists this clone with a few counts. The chain couples TRBV9 to TRBJ1-2; D uncertain. CDR3 length equals 13 residues. V was trimmed by 1 base and J by 6 bases, leaving 10 bases between them. The germline gives CDR1 SGDLS, CDR2 YYNGEE. The CDR3 spells CASSVTGRDGYTF. CDR3 nucleotide sequence: TGTGCCAGCAGCGTAACGGGTCGCGATGGCTACACCTTC.

This clone came up many times. Distinct nucleotide sequences in the sample also encode this CDR3. The chain links TRBV7-9 to TRBJ1-1, with D unresolved. CDR1 is SEHNR and CDR2 is FQNEAQ in the germline V gene (reference sequence). The CDR3 is 13 amino acids. Trimming removed 5 bases from V and 1 base from J, with 8 bases in between. The CDR3 nucleotides read TGTGCCAGCAGCCGCCACCCGAACACTGAAGCTTTCTTT. This gives the protein CASSRHPNTEAFF.

This clone has more than one count but fewer than ten. The identical CDR3 is also encoded by other nucleotide sequences in the sample. This chain connects TRBV7-2 to TRBJ2-1, with 8 positions matching TRBD2. Germline lookup yields CDR1 SGHTA and CDR2 FQGNSA. CDR3 length: 15 residues. V lost 2 bases, J lost 6 bases, and 6 bases stayed unmatched. This chain's CDR3 is CASSLQAGGGNEQFF. The CDR3 DNA follows: TGTGCCAGCAGCTTACAGGCGGGGGGTGGCAATGAGCAGTTCTTC.

A few counts support this clone. This chain links TRBV11-2 with TRBJ1-5, with D hard to call. The CDR3 has 12 amino acids. V was trimmed by 0 bases and J by 5 bases, leaving 2 bases between them. Looked up from germline, CDR1 is SGHAT and CDR2 is FQNNGV. The CDR3 spells CASSLEDQPQHF. CDR3 nucleotides: TGTGCCAGCAGCTTAGAGGATCAGCCCCAGCATTTT.

V and J are TRBV5-1 and TRBJ2-6, with D possibly TRBD1 on 5 matching bases. CDR1 is SGHRS, CDR2 YFSETQ, per germline. Trimming took off 0 bases at V and 0 bases at J, with 13 bases between the two ends. CDR3 size: 18 residues. The CDR3, as DNA: TGCGCCAGCAGCTTGGGGCAGGGTGGCCACTCTGGGGCCAACGTCCTGACTTTC. Translating it yields CASSLGQGGHSGANVLTF.

This chain connects TRBV2 to TRBJ2-7, with 10 bases fitting TRBD1. This CDR3 has 15 amino acids. Trimming took 7 bases from V and 3 from J; bases not matched to a gene: 9. Germline values: CDR1 SNHLY, CDR2 FYNNEI. The CDR3 DNA is TGTGCCAGCACCGAGGGACAGGGGATACACTACGAGCAGTACTTC. It is translated as CASTEGQGIHYEQYF.